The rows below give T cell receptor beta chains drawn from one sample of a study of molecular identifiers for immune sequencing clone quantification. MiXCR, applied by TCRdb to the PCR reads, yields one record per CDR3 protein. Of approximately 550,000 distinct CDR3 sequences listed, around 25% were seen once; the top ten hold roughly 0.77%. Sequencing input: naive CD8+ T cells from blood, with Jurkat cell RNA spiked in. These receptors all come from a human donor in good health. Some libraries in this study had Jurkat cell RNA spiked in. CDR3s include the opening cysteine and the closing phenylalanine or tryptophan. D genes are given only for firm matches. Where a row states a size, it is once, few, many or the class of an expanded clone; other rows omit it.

CDR3aa: CASSQAGEGPDTQYF
CDR3nt: TGTGCCAGCAGCCAGGCGGGAGAGGGACCCGATACGCAGTATTTT
abundance: -
j_gene: TRBJ2-3
v_gene: TRBV3-1
d_gene: TRBD2

CDR3aa: CATTDRGEENTIYF
CDR3nt: TGTGCCACCACCGACAGAGGAGAGGAAAACACCATATATTTT
abundance: many
j_gene: TRBJ1-3
v_gene: TRBV15
d_gene: -

CDR3aa: CASSVDQLNTEAFF
CDR3nt: TGTGCCAGCAGCGTAGATCAGCTGAACACTGAAGCTTTCTTT
abundance: many
j_gene: TRBJ1-1
v_gene: TRBV9
d_gene: -

CDR3aa: CSVSPGTSGANVLTF
CDR3nt: TGCAGCGTGTCCCCGGGAACCTCTGGGGCCAACGTCCTGACTTTC
abundance: many
j_gene: TRBJ2-6
v_gene: TRBV29-1
d_gene: -

CDR3aa: CASSTGTSGGTDTQYF
CDR3nt: TGCGCCAGCAGCACCGGGACTAGCGGGGGCACAGATACGCAGTATTTT
abundance: few
j_gene: TRBJ2-3
v_gene: TRBV5-1
d_gene: TRBD2

CDR3aa: CASSTGGAPSTDTQYF
CDR3nt: TGTGCCAGCAGCACTGGGGGGGCCCCTAGCACAGATACGCAGTATTTT
abundance: -
j_gene: TRBJ2-3
v_gene: TRBV7-9
d_gene: -

CDR3aa: CASSSEESYEKLFF
CDR3nt: TGTGCCAGCAGTTCGGAGGAGTCCTATGAAAAACTGTTTTTT
abundance: few
j_gene: TRBJ1-4
v_gene: TRBV5-8
d_gene: -

CDR3aa: CASSQPTGAFTEAFF
CDR3nt: TGCGCCAGCAGCCAACCTACAGGGGCGTTCACTGAAGCTTTCTTT
abundance: many
j_gene: TRBJ1-1
v_gene: TRBV4-1
d_gene: TRBD1

CDR3aa: CATSRHRRGQGEQPQHF
CDR3nt: TGTGCCACCAGCAGACACAGGAGGGGACAGGGTGAACAGCCCCAGCATTTT
abundance: -
j_gene: TRBJ1-5
v_gene: TRBV15
d_gene: TRBD1

CDR3aa: CAWRGRFQETQYF
CDR3nt: TGTGCCTGGAGGGGGCGGTTTCAAGAGACCCAGTACTTC
abundance: -
j_gene: TRBJ2-5
v_gene: TRBV30
d_gene: -

CDR3aa: CASSDGIPTSRYEQYF
CDR3nt: TGTGCCAGCAGTGACGGGATACCTACGAGCAGATACGAGCAGTACTTC
abundance: -
j_gene: TRBJ2-7
v_gene: TRBV27
d_gene: -

CDR3aa: CASSEGALTSGNTIYF
CDR3nt: TGTGCCAGCAGTGAAGGCGCACTGACCTCTGGAAACACCATATATTTT
abundance: -
j_gene: TRBJ1-3
v_gene: TRBV2
d_gene: -

CDR3aa: CASSSSNGNTIYF
CDR3nt: TGTGCCAGCAGCTCAAGTAATGGAAACACCATATATTTT
abundance: many
j_gene: TRBJ1-3
v_gene: TRBV7-2
d_gene: -

CDR3aa: CASRGWGLAETGELFF
CDR3nt: TGTGCCAGCAGGGGGTGGGGGCTAGCCGAGACCGGGGAGCTGTTTTTT
abundance: -
j_gene: TRBJ2-2
v_gene: TRBV28
d_gene: -

CDR3aa: CASSQELRGLDSPPHF
CDR3nt: TGCGCCAGCAGCCAAGAACTTAGGGGGCTCGATTCACCCCCCCACTTT
abundance: once
j_gene: TRBJ1-6
v_gene: TRBV4-3
d_gene: TRBD1

CDR3aa: CASSQNTGAGGYEQYF
CDR3nt: TGCGCCAGCAGCCAGAATACAGGGGCGGGAGGTTACGAGCAGTACTTC
abundance: -
j_gene: TRBJ2-7
v_gene: TRBV4-3
d_gene: -

CDR3aa: CASSYDRGRYAQYF
CDR3nt: TGCGCCAGCAGCTACGACAGGGGGCGCTACGCGCAGTACTTC
abundance: -
j_gene: TRBJ2-7
v_gene: TRBV4-3
d_gene: TRBD1

CDR3aa: CAWDSGTDTQYF
CDR3nt: TGTGCCTGGGACTCGGGCACAGATACGCAGTATTTT
abundance: many
j_gene: TRBJ2-3
v_gene: TRBV30
d_gene: -

CDR3aa: CASSKSVNLNVLTF
CDR3nt: TGTGCCAGCAGCAAAAGCGTTAACCTCAACGTCCTGACTTTC
abundance: -
j_gene: TRBJ2-6
v_gene: TRBV28
d_gene: -

CDR3aa: CASSLPGAFGQPQHF
CDR3nt: TGTGCCAGCAGTTTACCAGGGGCTTTCGGTCAGCCCCAGCATTTT
abundance: -
j_gene: TRBJ1-5
v_gene: TRBV28
d_gene: -

CDR3aa: CASSYGTPYGYTF
CDR3nt: TGTGCCAGCAGTTACGGGACCCCATATGGCTACACCTTC
abundance: -
j_gene: TRBJ1-2
v_gene: TRBV6-2/TRBV6-3
d_gene: -

CDR3aa: CAWSTKYTGELFF
CDR3nt: TGTGCCTGGTCAACGAAATACACCGGGGAGCTGTTTTTT
abundance: many
j_gene: TRBJ2-2
v_gene: TRBV30
d_gene: -

CDR3aa: CSVGESSYEQYF
CDR3nt: TGCAGCGTTGGCGAAAGTTCCTACGAGCAGTACTTC
abundance: -
j_gene: TRBJ2-7
v_gene: TRBV29-1
d_gene: -

CDR3aa: CASSSQVEGYEQYF
CDR3nt: TGTGCCAGCAGCTCCCAAGTGGAGGGCTACGAGCAGTACTTC
abundance: many
j_gene: TRBJ2-7
v_gene: TRBV7-8
d_gene: -

CDR3aa: CASSLDLSLRDTQYF
CDR3nt: TGTGCCAGCAGCTTAGACCTGAGTCTTAGAGATACGCAGTATTTT
abundance: -
j_gene: TRBJ2-3
v_gene: TRBV7-8
d_gene: -

CDR3aa: CASSWGRTSSYEQYF
CDR3nt: TGTGCCAGCAGCTGGGGACGGACCAGCTCCTACGAGCAGTACTTC
abundance: -
j_gene: TRBJ2-7
v_gene: TRBV7-9
d_gene: -

CDR3aa: CASSLETNQPQHF
CDR3nt: TGTGCCAGCAGCTTGGAGACCAATCAGCCCCAGCATTTT
abundance: -
j_gene: TRBJ1-5
v_gene: TRBV5-8
d_gene: -

CDR3aa: CASSSRTELHEQYF
CDR3nt: TGTGCCAGCAGCTCCAGGACAGAGCTGCACGAGCAGTACTTC
abundance: -
j_gene: TRBJ2-7
v_gene: TRBV13
d_gene: -

CDR3aa: CASSFRTSGNTGELFF
CDR3nt: TGTGCCAGCAGCTTCAGGACTAGCGGGAACACCGGGGAGCTGTTTTTT
abundance: -
j_gene: TRBJ2-2
v_gene: TRBV13
d_gene: TRBD2

CDR3aa: CASSFPGPSAEQYF
CDR3nt: TGTGCCAGCAGTTTCCCTGGCCCTTCGGCCGAGCAGTACTTC
abundance: many
j_gene: TRBJ2-7
v_gene: TRBV28
d_gene: -

CDR3aa: CASSRGEPQYF
CDR3nt: TGTGCCAGCAGTCGGGGGGAGCCCCAGTACTTC
abundance: -
j_gene: TRBJ2-5
v_gene: TRBV6-5
d_gene: TRBD2

CDR3aa: CDSSYGTGAYEQYF
CDR3nt: TGTGACAGCAGTTATGGAACAGGGGCCTACGAGCAGTACTTC
abundance: -
j_gene: TRBJ2-7
v_gene: TRBV27
d_gene: TRBD1

CDR3aa: CAGKPGQGARGGQFF
CDR3nt: TGCGCCGGTAAACCGGGACAGGGGGCGCGAGGTGGGCAGTTCTTC
abundance: -
j_gene: TRBJ2-1
v_gene: TRBV23-1
d_gene: TRBD1

CDR3aa: CSARGTLAVTTDTQYF
CDR3nt: TGCAGTGCTAGAGGGACACTAGCGGTAACCACAGATACGCAGTATTTT
abundance: few
j_gene: TRBJ2-3
v_gene: TRBV20-1
d_gene: TRBD2

CDR3aa: CASSRQGATYEQYF
CDR3nt: TGTGCCAGCAGCCGACAGGGGGCGACCTACGAGCAGTACTTC
abundance: -
j_gene: TRBJ2-7
v_gene: TRBV27
d_gene: TRBD1

CDR3aa: CASSFLAGPKNIQYF
CDR3nt: TGTGCCAGTAGTTTCCTGGCAGGGCCTAAAAACATTCAGTACTTC
abundance: few
j_gene: TRBJ2-4
v_gene: TRBV19
d_gene: -

CDR3aa: CASSPAGTGTDTQYF
CDR3nt: TGTGCCAGCAGTCCCGCCGGGACGGGCACAGATACGCAGTATTTT
abundance: many
j_gene: TRBJ2-3
v_gene: TRBV12-3/TRBV12-4
d_gene: -

CDR3aa: CASSLSNVRVSQRTQYF
CDR3nt: TGCGCCAGCAGCTTGTCAAACGTAAGGGTCTCCCAAAGGACGCAGTATTTT
abundance: -
j_gene: TRBJ2-3
v_gene: TRBV5-1
d_gene: -

CDR3aa: CSARGLRGRAGYTDTQYF
CDR3nt: TGCAGTGCTAGAGGACTGCGCGGGAGGGCCGGGTACACAGATACGCAGTATTTT
abundance: -
j_gene: TRBJ2-3
v_gene: TRBV20-1
d_gene: TRBD2

CDR3aa: CASSQDFQGARETQYF
CDR3nt: TGCGCCAGCAGCCAAGATTTCCAGGGCGCTAGGGAGACCCAGTACTTC
abundance: few
j_gene: TRBJ2-5
v_gene: TRBV4-3
d_gene: -

CDR3aa: CSARDIGAAGGEGSPLHF
CDR3nt: TGCAGTGCTAGAGATATTGGTGCGGCAGGGGGGGAAGGTTCACCCCTCCACTTT
abundance: -
j_gene: TRBJ1-6
v_gene: TRBV20-1
d_gene: TRBD1

CDR3aa: CASSGDSMNTEAFF
CDR3nt: TGTGCCAGCAGCGGGGACAGCATGAACACTGAAGCTTTCTTT
abundance: many
j_gene: TRBJ1-1
v_gene: TRBV9
d_gene: TRBD1

CDR3aa: CASSQDTGTRLDEQFF
CDR3nt: TGCGCCAGCAGCCAAGATACCGGGACCAGACTGGATGAGCAGTTCTTC
abundance: -
j_gene: TRBJ2-1
v_gene: TRBV4-3
d_gene: -

CDR3aa: CASSRTLGTEAFF
CDR3nt: TGCGCCAGCAGCCGCACGCTAGGCACTGAAGCTTTCTTT
abundance: -
j_gene: TRBJ1-1
v_gene: TRBV4-3
d_gene: -

CDR3aa: CASSQESPVETQYF
CDR3nt: TGTGCCAGCAGCCAAGAGAGTCCCGTGGAGACCCAGTACTTC
abundance: few
j_gene: TRBJ2-5
v_gene: TRBV3-2
d_gene: -

CDR3aa: CSVEGLPHQTQYF
CDR3nt: TGCAGCGTTGAAGGACTTCCCCATCAGACCCAGTACTTC
abundance: -
j_gene: TRBJ2-5
v_gene: TRBV29-1
d_gene: -

CDR3aa: CSASSGMVAYEQYF
CDR3nt: TGCAGTGCCTCCAGCGGGATGGTGGCCTACGAGCAGTACTTC
abundance: many
j_gene: TRBJ2-7
v_gene: TRBV20-1
d_gene: TRBD2

CDR3aa: CASSFGGLEAQYF
CDR3nt: TGTGCCAGCAGTTTCGGAGGACTGGAGGCCCAGTACTTC
abundance: few
j_gene: TRBJ2-5
v_gene: TRBV27
d_gene: -

CDR3aa: CASSPLAYSYEQYF
CDR3nt: TGTGCCAGCAGTCCTCTAGCGTACTCCTACGAGCAGTACTTC
abundance: -
j_gene: TRBJ2-7
v_gene: TRBV27
d_gene: -

CDR3aa: CASSGIDRPGWRETQYF
CDR3nt: TGTGCCAGCAGCGGGATTGACAGGCCCGGCTGGCGAGAGACCCAGTACTTC
abundance: few
j_gene: TRBJ2-5
v_gene: TRBV9
d_gene: -

CDR3aa: CASSGTRWETNYGYTF
CDR3nt: TGTGCCAGCAGTGGAACCCGATGGGAGACTAACTATGGCTACACCTTC
abundance: once
j_gene: TRBJ1-2
v_gene: TRBV25-1
d_gene: -

CDR3aa: CSLAGNGGTDTQYF
CDR3nt: TGCAGCCTAGCGGGAAACGGAGGCACAGATACGCAGTATTTT
abundance: many
j_gene: TRBJ2-3
v_gene: TRBV29-1
d_gene: TRBD2

CDR3aa: CASSPDRPTNEKLFF
CDR3nt: TGTGCCAGCAGCCCCGACAGGCCCACTAATGAAAAACTGTTTTTT
abundance: many
j_gene: TRBJ1-4
v_gene: TRBV7-9
d_gene: -

CDR3aa: CASSYEGAIPPLHF
CDR3nt: TGTGCCAGCAGTTACGAGGGGGCCATCCCACCCCTCCACTTT
abundance: -
j_gene: TRBJ1-6
v_gene: TRBV6-2/TRBV6-3
d_gene: TRBD1

CDR3aa: CSVETAVSYEQYF
CDR3nt: TGCAGCGTTGAAACGGCAGTCTCCTACGAGCAGTACTTC
abundance: -
j_gene: TRBJ2-7
v_gene: TRBV29-1
d_gene: -

CDR3aa: CASITRRGGNQPQHF
CDR3nt: TGTGCCAGCATCACCCGGAGGGGGGGCAATCAGCCCCAGCATTTT
abundance: many
j_gene: TRBJ1-5
v_gene: TRBV28
d_gene: -